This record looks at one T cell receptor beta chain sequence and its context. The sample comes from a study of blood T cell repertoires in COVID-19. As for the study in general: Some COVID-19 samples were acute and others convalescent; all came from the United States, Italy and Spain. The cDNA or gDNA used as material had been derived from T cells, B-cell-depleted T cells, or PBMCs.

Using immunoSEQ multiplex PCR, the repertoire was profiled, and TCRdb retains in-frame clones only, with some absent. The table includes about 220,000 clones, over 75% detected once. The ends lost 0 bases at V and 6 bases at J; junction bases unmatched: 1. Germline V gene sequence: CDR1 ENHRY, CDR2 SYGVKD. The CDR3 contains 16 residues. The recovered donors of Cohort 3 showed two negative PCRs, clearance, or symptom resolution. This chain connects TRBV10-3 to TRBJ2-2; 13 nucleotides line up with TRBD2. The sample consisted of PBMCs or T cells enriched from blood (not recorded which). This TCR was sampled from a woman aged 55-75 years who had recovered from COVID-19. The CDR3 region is CAISESTSGGSGELFF. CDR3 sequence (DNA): TGTGCCATCAGTGAGTCGACTAGCGGGGGGTCCGGGGAGCTGTTTTTT.